This T cell receptor beta chain was documented in a study of cytotoxic CD8 clonotypes in ibrutinib-treated CLL. Overall study: Responses comprised 24 partial and 2 complete; at median approximately 72 months, roughly 15 remained remitted and around 12 progressed. Findings and limits, study-wide: Whereas clonality rose at ibrutinib response, it declined toward baseline at progression. Sample timing was unmatched between remission and later-progressing patients; lymph nodes unstudied. Clonotypes that were public were uncommon, and they contracted or stayed stable on treatment.

Only in-frame clones appear in the TCRdb table, and some are missing; sequencing was by immunoSEQ multiplex PCR. There are fewer than 400,000 clones in the sample; about 64% occur only once, and 5% to 6.5% lies in the top ten. About this clone: The antigen is not known.

This receptor was taken from a human donor with chronic lymphocytic leukemia. The source material was PBMCs, sampled after 36 months of ibrutinib treatment.

CDR3 DNA sequence: TGTGCCAGCAGCCAAGATGGCCTCTACAATGAGCAGTTCTTC. Protein: CASSQDGLYNEQFF. The chain employs TRBV14 and TRBJ2-1; D ambiguous. CDR1 SGHDN and CDR2 FVKESK come from the germline V gene. CDR3 length: 14 amino acids. The ends were cut back, 0 bases at V and 3 bases at J, with 6 bases in the middle.